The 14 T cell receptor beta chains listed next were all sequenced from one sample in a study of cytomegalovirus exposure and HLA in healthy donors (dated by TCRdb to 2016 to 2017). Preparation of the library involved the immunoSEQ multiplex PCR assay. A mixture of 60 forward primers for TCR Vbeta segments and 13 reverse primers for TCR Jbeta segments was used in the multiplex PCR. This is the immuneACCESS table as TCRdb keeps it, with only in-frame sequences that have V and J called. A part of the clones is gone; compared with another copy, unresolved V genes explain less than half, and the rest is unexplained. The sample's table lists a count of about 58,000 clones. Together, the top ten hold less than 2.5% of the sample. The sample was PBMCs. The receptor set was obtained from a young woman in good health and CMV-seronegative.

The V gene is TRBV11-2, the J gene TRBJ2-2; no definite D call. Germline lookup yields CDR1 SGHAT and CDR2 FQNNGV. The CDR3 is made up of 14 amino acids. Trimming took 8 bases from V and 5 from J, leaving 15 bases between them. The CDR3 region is CASQPTFGTGELFF. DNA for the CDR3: TGTGCCAGCCAACCCACTTTTGGTACCGGGGAGCTGTTTTTT. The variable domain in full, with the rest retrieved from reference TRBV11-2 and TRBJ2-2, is EAGVAQSPRYKIIEKRQSVAFWCNPISGHATLYWYQQILGQGPKLLIQFQNNGVVDDSQLPKDRFSAERLKGVDSTLKIQPAKLEDSAVYLCASQPTFGTGELFFGEGSRLTVL.

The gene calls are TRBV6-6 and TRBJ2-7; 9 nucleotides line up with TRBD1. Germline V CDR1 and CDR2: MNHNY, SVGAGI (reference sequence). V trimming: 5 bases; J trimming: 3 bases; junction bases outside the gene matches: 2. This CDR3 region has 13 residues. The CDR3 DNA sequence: TGTGCCAGCAGTAGGGACAGGGTCTACGAGCAGTACTTC. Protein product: CASSRDRVYEQYF.

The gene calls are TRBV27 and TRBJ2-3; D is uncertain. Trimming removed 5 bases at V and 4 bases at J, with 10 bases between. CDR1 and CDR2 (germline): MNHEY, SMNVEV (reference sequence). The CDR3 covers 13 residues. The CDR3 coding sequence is TGTGCCAGCAGTGTGACTCACGCAGATACGCAGTATTTT. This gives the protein CASSVTHADTQYF.

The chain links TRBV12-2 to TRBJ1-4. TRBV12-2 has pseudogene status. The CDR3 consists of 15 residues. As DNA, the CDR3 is TGTGCAAGTCGCGCAGGCGGGCCCTCTAATGAAAAACTGTTTTTT. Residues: CASRAGGPSNEKLFF.

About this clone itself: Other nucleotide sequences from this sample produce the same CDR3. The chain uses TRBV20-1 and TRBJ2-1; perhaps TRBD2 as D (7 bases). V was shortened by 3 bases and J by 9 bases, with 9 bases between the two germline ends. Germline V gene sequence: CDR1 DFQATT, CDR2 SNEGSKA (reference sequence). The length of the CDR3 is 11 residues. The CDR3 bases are TGCAGTGCTAGGAGGGGGGGTGAGCAGTTCTTC. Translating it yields CSARRGGEQFF.

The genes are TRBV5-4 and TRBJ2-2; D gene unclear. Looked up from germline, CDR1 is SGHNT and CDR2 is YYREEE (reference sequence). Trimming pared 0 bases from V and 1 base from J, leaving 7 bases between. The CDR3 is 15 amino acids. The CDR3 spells CASSLGRLNTGELFF. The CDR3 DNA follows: TGTGCCAGCAGCTTGGGCCGACTGAACACCGGGGAGCTGTTTTTT.

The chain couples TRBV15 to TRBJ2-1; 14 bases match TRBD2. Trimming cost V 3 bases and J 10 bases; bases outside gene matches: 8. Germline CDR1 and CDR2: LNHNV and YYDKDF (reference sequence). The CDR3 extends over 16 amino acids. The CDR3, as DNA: TGTGCCACCAGCAGGTCGGGACTAGCGGGAGTTCGAGAGCAGTTCTTC. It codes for CATSRSGLAGVREQFF.

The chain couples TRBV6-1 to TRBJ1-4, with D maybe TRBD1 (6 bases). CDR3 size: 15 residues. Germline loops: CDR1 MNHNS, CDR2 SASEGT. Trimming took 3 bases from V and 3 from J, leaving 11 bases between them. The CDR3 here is CASSERQAPNEKLFF. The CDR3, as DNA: TGTGCCAGCAGTGAGAGACAGGCCCCTAATGAAAAACTGTTTTTT.

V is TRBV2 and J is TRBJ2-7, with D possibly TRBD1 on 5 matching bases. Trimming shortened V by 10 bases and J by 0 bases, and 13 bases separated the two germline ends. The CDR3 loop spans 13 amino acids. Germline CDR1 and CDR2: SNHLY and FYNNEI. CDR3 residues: CATLDTFSYEQYF. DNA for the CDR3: TGTGCCACCTTGGACACCTTCTCCTACGAGCAGTACTTC.

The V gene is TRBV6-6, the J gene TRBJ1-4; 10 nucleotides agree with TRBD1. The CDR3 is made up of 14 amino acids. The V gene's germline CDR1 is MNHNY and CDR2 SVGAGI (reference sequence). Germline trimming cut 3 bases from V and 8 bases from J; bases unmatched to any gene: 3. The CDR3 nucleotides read TGTGCCAGCAGTTATGGGACAGGGGTCGAAAAACTGTTTTTT. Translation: CASSYGTGVEKLFF.

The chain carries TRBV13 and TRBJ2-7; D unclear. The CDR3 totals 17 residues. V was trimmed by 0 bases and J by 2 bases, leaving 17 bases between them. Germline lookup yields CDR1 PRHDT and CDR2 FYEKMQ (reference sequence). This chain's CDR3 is CASSLGWIAAEAYEQYF. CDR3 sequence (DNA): TGTGCCAGCAGCTTAGGATGGATTGCAGCCGAGGCCTACGAGCAGTACTTC.

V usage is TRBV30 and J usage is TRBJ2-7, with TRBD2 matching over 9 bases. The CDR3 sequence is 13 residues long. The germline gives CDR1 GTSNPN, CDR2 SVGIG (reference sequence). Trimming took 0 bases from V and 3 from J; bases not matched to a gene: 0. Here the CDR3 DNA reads TGTGCCTGGAGTGTAGCGGGGGGCTACGAGCAGTACTTC. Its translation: CAWSVAGGYEQYF.

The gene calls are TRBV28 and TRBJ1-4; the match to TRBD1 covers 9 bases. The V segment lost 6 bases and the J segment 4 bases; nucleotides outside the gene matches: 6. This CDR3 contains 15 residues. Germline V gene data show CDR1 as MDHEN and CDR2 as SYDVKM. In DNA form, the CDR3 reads TGTGCCAGCAGAGCCTACAGGGGGCTTAATGAAAAACTGTTTTTT. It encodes CASRAYRGLNEKLFF.

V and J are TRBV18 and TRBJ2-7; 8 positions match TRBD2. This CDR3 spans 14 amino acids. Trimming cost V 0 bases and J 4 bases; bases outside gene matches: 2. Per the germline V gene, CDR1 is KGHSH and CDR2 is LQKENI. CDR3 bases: TGTGCCAGCTCACCACCTGGACTAGCATACGAGCAGTACTTC. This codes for CASSPPGLAYEQYF.